Presented here are 4 T cell receptor beta chains from one specimen sequenced in a study of T cells in Graves' hyperthyroidism and ophthalmopathy. The source material, RNA transcripts, was used to amplify TCR beta CDR3 regions. The TCR CDR3 was amplified in a first-round RT-PCR using the HTBI primer set. TCRdb ran MiXCR on the multiplex PCR reads and lists one entry per CDR3 protein. Of under 650,000 distinct CDR3 sequences listed, around 16% are singletons. Sequencing used blood. The source of these receptors is a woman younger than 45 with Graves' hyperthyroidism.

This clonotype was counted ten times or more. The chain couples TRBV7-6 to TRBJ2-7; D could derive from TRBD1 or TRBD2 (5 bases each). The CDR3 runs to 14 residues. CDR1 and CDR2 (germline): SGHVS, FNYEAQ. V was cut by 5 bases and J by 3 bases, with 14 bases left in between. DNA of the CDR3: TGTGCCAGCAGCCCCTCCGGGACGGGCTACGAGCAGTACTTC. It encodes CASSPSGTGYEQYF.

The rearrangement links TRBV11-3 to TRBJ2-7; the D is unclear. The CDR3 spans 14 residues. Trimming pared 3 bases from V and 5 bases from J, leaving 14 bases between. Germline CDR1 reads SGHNT; CDR2 reads YENEEA. The chain's CDR3 is CASSFGRSTDEQYF. The CDR3 region has the DNA TGTGCCAGCAGCTTCGGGCGCTCCACCGACGAGCAGTACTTC.

This clonotype turned up a few times. The rearrangement joins TRBV29-1 to TRBJ1-3; a weak D match, TRBD1 (6 bases). V was pared by 4 bases and J by 4 bases, with 17 bases between. Germline V gives CDR1 SQVTM, CDR2 ANQGSEA. CDR3 length: 15 residues. The CDR3: CSVGGPGTAGNTIYF. In nucleotides, the CDR3 is TGCAGCGTTGGGGGGCCTGGAACAGCGGGAAACACCATATATTTT.

This clonotype has a count of ten or more. The V and J genes are TRBV6-1 and TRBJ1-1, with TRBD1 as a possible D gene (6 bases). The V gene's germline CDR1 is MNHNS and CDR2 SASEGT. The CDR3 is 15 amino acids. V shed 9 bases and J shed 2 bases, with 19 bases lying between them. The CDR3 nucleotides read TGTGCCAGTAGAATATCCGGGACACTTAACACTGAAGCTTTCTTT. Protein: CASRISGTLNTEAFF.